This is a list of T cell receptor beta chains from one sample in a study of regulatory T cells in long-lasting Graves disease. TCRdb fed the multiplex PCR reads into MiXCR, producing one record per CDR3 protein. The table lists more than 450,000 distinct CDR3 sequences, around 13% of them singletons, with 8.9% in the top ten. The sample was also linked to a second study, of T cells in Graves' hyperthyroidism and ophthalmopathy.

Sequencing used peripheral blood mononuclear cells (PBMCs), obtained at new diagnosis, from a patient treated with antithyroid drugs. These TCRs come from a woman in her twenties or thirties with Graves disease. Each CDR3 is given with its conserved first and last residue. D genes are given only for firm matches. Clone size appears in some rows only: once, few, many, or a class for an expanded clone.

CDR3aa: CASSQDLVGSGYTF
CDR3nt: TGTGCCAGCAGCCAAGATCTCGTAGGGAGTGGCTACACCTTC
d_gene: .
v_gene: TRBV3-1
abundance: many
j_gene: TRBJ1-2

CDR3aa: CSAKESSYNEQFF
CDR3nt: TGCAGTGCCAAGGAAAGCTCCTACAATGAGCAGTTCTTC
d_gene: .
v_gene: TRBV20-1
abundance: many
j_gene: TRBJ2-1

CDR3aa: CASSATWGQTYEQYF
CDR3nt: TGTGCCAGTAGTGCTACTTGGGGTCAGACCTACGAGCAGTACTTC
d_gene: .
v_gene: TRBV19
abundance: many
j_gene: TRBJ2-7

CDR3aa: CASSVGGGRTDTQYF
CDR3nt: TGTGCCAGCAGCGTAGGAGGGGGGAGAACAGATACGCAGTATTTT
d_gene: .
v_gene: TRBV9
abundance: few
j_gene: TRBJ2-3

CDR3aa: CASSRHGTKNTGELFF
CDR3nt: TGTGCCAGCAGTCGCCACGGGACCAAAAACACCGGGGAGCTGTTTTTT
d_gene: .
v_gene: TRBV13
abundance: many
j_gene: TRBJ2-2

CDR3aa: CASSLGEGARYEQYF
CDR3nt: TGTGCCAGCAGCCTAGGCGAAGGGGCGCGCTACGAGCAGTACTTC
d_gene: .
v_gene: TRBV7-3
abundance: few
j_gene: TRBJ2-7

CDR3aa: CASSSGTGVSNQPQHF
CDR3nt: TGTGCCAGCAGCTCGGGGACAGGGGTGAGCAATCAGCCCCAGCATTTT
d_gene: TRBD1
v_gene: TRBV11-3
abundance: .
j_gene: TRBJ1-5

CDR3aa: CASSLAYTDTQYF
CDR3nt: TGCGCCAGCAGCTTAGCCTACACAGATACGCAGTATTTT
d_gene: .
v_gene: TRBV5-1
abundance: .
j_gene: TRBJ2-3

CDR3aa: CASSGTGIYEQYF
CDR3nt: TGTGCCAGCAGTGGGACAGGGATCTACGAGCAGTACTTC
d_gene: TRBD1
v_gene: TRBV2
abundance: many
j_gene: TRBJ2-7

CDR3aa: CASSDRDDNYGYTF
CDR3nt: TGTGCCAGCAGTGACAGGGATGACAACTATGGCTACACCTTC
d_gene: .
v_gene: TRBV25-1
abundance: many
j_gene: TRBJ1-2

CDR3aa: CASTQKTGYSGNTIYF
CDR3nt: TGCGCCAGCACCCAGAAAACAGGCTACTCTGGAAACACCATATATTTT
d_gene: .
v_gene: TRBV5-1
abundance: many
j_gene: TRBJ1-3

CDR3aa: CASSSDTRKKMETQYF
CDR3nt: TGTGCCAGCAGCTCAGACACCCGAAAGAAAATGGAGACCCAGTACTTC
d_gene: .
v_gene: TRBV11-3
abundance: many
j_gene: TRBJ2-5